This entry describes one T cell receptor (beta chain). The data derive from a study of OX40 agonist ivuxolimab in advanced cancers. Background on the study: Every patient in dose escalation had hepatocellular carcinoma, melanoma, renal cell or head and neck cancer.

Some clones are missing from TCRdb's copy, which holds only in-frame ones; the method was immunoSEQ multiplex PCR. Of some 90,000 clones in the sample, around nine tenths are singletons; the top ten hold around 0.86%. The CDR3 length is 14 residues. Germline CDR1 SGHNT, CDR2 YENEEA. V was clipped by 5 bases and J by 5 bases, with 12 bases between them. This chain links TRBV11-3 with TRBJ1-4; D is uncertain. Sample: CD4+ or CD8+ T cells sorted from blood, taken in a trial of the OX40 agonist ivuxolimab. This clonotype originated in an adult with an advanced solid tumor such as melanoma, head and neck, liver or kidney cancer. CDR3 in amino acids: CASSRFRGNEKLFF. The CDR3 coding sequence is TGTGCCAGCAGCAGATTTAGAGGAAATGAAAAACTGTTTTTT.